The 7 T cell receptor beta chains presented below share a single source sample, sequenced in a study of breast tumors, draining lymph nodes, adjacent tissues. TCRdb ran MiXCR on the multiplex PCR reads and lists one entry per CDR3 protein. The sample has approximately 150,000 distinct CDR3 sequences; around 35% are singletons. Samples came from axillary lymph nodes draining the breast cancer. Sequences were obtained from axillary lymph node tissue. The receptors originated from a female donor with breast cancer. Some clones in this sample may be carry-over from other donors' samples.

This clonotype was counted many times. This chain connects TRBV27 to TRBJ2-7; D possibly corresponds to TRBD2 (6 bases). Germline V lookup: CDR1 MNHEY, CDR2 SMNVEV (reference sequence). The CDR3 covers 13 residues. V was clipped by 5 bases and J by 6 bases, with 14 bases between them. CDR3 bases: TGTGCCAGCAGTGGAGGGCTCCGGGGCGAGCAGTACTTC. It yields the protein CASSGGLRGEQYF.

This sequence joins TRBV20-1 and TRBJ2-5; TRBD2 matches 7 bases. CDR1 and CDR2 from the germline V gene are DFQATT and SNEGSKA (reference sequence). This CDR3 has 14 amino acids. The trim removed 1 base at V and 2 bases at J, leaving 4 bases unmatched. CDR3 region: CSARASGVQETQYF. The DNA for the CDR3 is TGCAGTGCTAGAGCGAGCGGGGTACAAGAGACCCAGTACTTC.

In its sample, this clonotype was seen many times. V and J are TRBV30 and TRBJ1-5; 7 bases match TRBD1. V trimming: 2 bases; J trimming: 4 bases; junction bases outside the gene matches: 8. The CDR3 sequence is 15 residues long. CDR1 and CDR2 (germline): GTSNPN, SVGIG (reference sequence). The CDR3 is CAWSPPRDRNQPQHF. The CDR3, as DNA: TGTGCCTGGAGTCCCCCCCGGGACAGAAATCAGCCCCAGCATTTT.

As concerns this clonotype: At one of its ends the junction is not consistent with the germline gene, which may arise from a read error. The gene calls are TRBV12-3 or TRBV12-4 and TRBJ1-6; 8 bases align to TRBD1. This CDR3 comprises 13 residues. The CDR3 nucleotides read TGCGCCAGCAGTTCGGACAGGGTTTCACCCCTCCACTTT. Amino acid sequence: CASSSDRVSPLHF.

This clonotype was seen repeatedly, ten times or more. DNA for the CDR3: TGTGCCAGCAGCGGACAGAGCGGGGCTAATGAAAAACTGTTTTTT. It yields the protein CASSGQSGANEKLFF. The chain combines TRBV7-2 with TRBJ1-4, with D maybe TRBD1 (6 bases). The CDR3 loop spans 15 amino acids. Germline V gene data show CDR1 as SGHTA and CDR2 as FQGNSA. V lost 5 bases and J lost 3, with 13 bases in between.

This clonotype was seen at least ten times. The chain carries TRBV12-3 or TRBV12-4 and TRBJ2-3; D unclear. Trimming removed 6 bases from V and 4 bases from J, with 8 bases in between. CDR3 length: 12 amino acids. The CDR3 DNA reads as TGTGCCAGCAGCTTTACCGCAGATACGCAGTATTTT. It yields the protein CASSFTADTQYF.

On this clonotype itself: At one of its ends the junction is not consistent with the germline gene, which may arise from a read error. As DNA, the CDR3 is TGTGCCGGCAGTTTAAGGGGGGGCGGCACAGATACGCAGTATTTT. Its protein is CAGSLRGGGTDTQYF. V usage is TRBV28 and J usage is TRBJ2-3; D may be TRBD2 (7 bases). CDR1 is MDHEN and CDR2 is SYDVKM in the germline V gene. The CDR3 is 15 residues long.